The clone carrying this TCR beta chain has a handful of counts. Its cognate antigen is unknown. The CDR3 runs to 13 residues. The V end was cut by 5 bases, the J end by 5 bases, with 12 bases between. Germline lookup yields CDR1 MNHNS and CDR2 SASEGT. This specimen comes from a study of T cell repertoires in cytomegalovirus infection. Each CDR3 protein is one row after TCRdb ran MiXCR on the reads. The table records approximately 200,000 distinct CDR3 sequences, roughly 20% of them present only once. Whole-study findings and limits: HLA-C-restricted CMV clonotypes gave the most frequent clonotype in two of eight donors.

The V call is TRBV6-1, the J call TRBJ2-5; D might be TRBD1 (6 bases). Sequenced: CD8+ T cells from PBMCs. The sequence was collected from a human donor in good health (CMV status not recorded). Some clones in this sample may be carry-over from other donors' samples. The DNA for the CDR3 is TGTGCCAGCAGTCAATACAGGGTCGAGACCCAGTACTTC. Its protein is CASSQYRVETQYF.